These T cell receptor beta chains were read from a single sample in a study of shared clonotypes between healthy human individuals. Produced via immunoSEQ multiplex PCR; TCRdb's table is partial and in-frame only. The sample consists of approximately 110,000 clones, about 72% of them appearing once. The sequencing sample was made of memory CD8+ T cells sorted from blood. The receptors derive from a young woman in good health. CDR3s include the opening cysteine and the closing phenylalanine or tryptophan. D genes are given only for firm matches. Some rows have no size entry. The others give once, few or many, or a class for an expanded clone.

D gene,CDR3 length,V gene,clone size,J gene,CDR3 DNA,CDR3 protein
NA,16,TRBV7-9,NA,TRBJ1-1,TGTGCCAGCAGCTCAACCGGGACTACCGACCCGATTGAAGCTTTCTTT,CASSSTGTTDPIEAFF
NA,14,TRBV19,once,TRBJ2-1,TGTGCCAGTAGTATTGCAGAAAGCTACAATGAGCAGTTCTTC,CASSIAESYNEQFF
NA,14,TRBV9,NA,TRBJ1-2,TGTGCCAGCAGCGTAGAGGTGGGGAGCTATGGCTACACCTTC,CASSVEVGSYGYTF
TRBD2,16,TRBV15,many,TRBJ2-1,TGTGCCACCAGCAGGCTGACTAGCGGGATTCCCCCTGAGCAGTTCTTC,CATSRLTSGIPPEQFF
NA,13,TRBV7-2,NA,TRBJ1-1,TGTGCCAGCAGGTGGGGGGTGAACACTGAAGCTTTCTTT,CASRWGVNTEAFF
TRBD1,15,TRBV11-2,NA,TRBJ2-1,TGTGCCAGCAGCCTCGGACAGGGTTACTACAATGAGCAGTTCTTC,CASSLGQGYYNEQFF
NA,15,TRBV7-8,few,TRBJ1-5,TGTGCCAGCAGCTTAAGTGCCCAGGACAATCAGCCCCAGCATTTT,CASSLSAQDNQPQHF
NA,12,TRBV5-4,few,TRBJ1-1,TGTGCCAGCACGGCGGGGAACACTGAAGCTTTCTTT,CASTAGNTEAFF
NA,17,TRBV4-2,NA,TRBJ1-4,TGTGCCAGCAGCCTTGGAGGCAGGTTAACGGAGGGTGAAAAACTGTTTTTT,CASSLGGRLTEGEKLFF
TRBD1,16,TRBV4-1,few,TRBJ1-4,TGCGCCAGCAGCCTTGCGACCGGGACAGGGGATGAAAAACTGTTTTTT,CASSLATGTGDEKLFF
NA,16,TRBV11-2,NA,TRBJ1-3,TGTGCCAGCAGCTTAGGCCCAGACCTCTCTGGAAACACCATATATTTT,CASSLGPDLSGNTIYF
TRBD2,15,TRBV27,once,TRBJ2-3,TGTGCCAGCAGTTCAGGGACTAGCGAGACAGATACGCAGTATTTT,CASSSGTSETDTQYF
TRBD1,14,TRBV25-1,NA,TRBJ1-5,TGTGCCAGCAGTGAAGACAGGGAAGATCAGCCCCAGCATTTT,CASSEDREDQPQHF
TRBD1,15,TRBV28,NA,TRBJ2-1,TGTGCCAGCACTGGACAGGTGACCCGGCGTAATGAGCAGTTCTTC,CASTGQVTRRNEQFF
TRBD1,18,TRBV23-1,once,TRBJ2-6,TGCGCCAGCATCCGGACAGGGGAGGATAGCTCTGGGGCCAACGTCCTGACTTTC,CASIRTGEDSSGANVLTF
NA,13,TRBV7-9,NA,TRBJ2-1,TGTGCCAGCAGCTTATCGCAGCCTTATGAGCAGTTCTTC,CASSLSQPYEQFF
TRBD1,15,TRBV5-8,NA,TRBJ1-6,TGTGCCAGCAGCTCCATGACAGGGGGCTTGTCACCCCTCCACTTT,CASSSMTGGLSPLHF
TRBD2,16,TRBV6-4,NA,TRBJ2-3,TGTGCCAGCAGTGAAGGAGGACTAGCGGGATCAGATACGCAGTATTTT,CASSEGGLAGSDTQYF
NA,11,TRBV4-3,NA,TRBJ1-1,TGCGCCAGCAGCCAAGGTTCTGAAGCTTTCTTT,CASSQGSEAFF
NA,15,TRBV5-1,NA,TRBJ2-2,TGCGCCAGCAGCTTGGTAGGCGGTAACACCGGGGAGCTGTTTTTT,CASSLVGGNTGELFF
NA,19,TRBV15,NA,TRBJ1-5,TGTGCCACCAGCGGGGGAACGGACTATCAGGGTTGGAACAATCAGCCCCAGCATTTT,CATSGGTDYQGWNNQPQHF
NA,15,TRBV9,NA,TRBJ2-3,TGTGCCAGCACTGAATTTTCGACCGGGACAGATACGCAGTATTTT,CASTEFSTGTDTQYF
NA,14,TRBV5-4,NA,TRBJ2-1,TGTGCCAGCAGCCCCATCGACAGTGGCAATGAGCAGTTCTTC,CASSPIDSGNEQFF
NA,15,TRBV9,NA,TRBJ2-1,TGTGCCAGCAGCGTAGTGGGCTCGTTGGAGGATGAGCAGTTCTTC,CASSVVGSLEDEQFF
NA,18,TRBV7-3,NA,TRBJ2-7,TGTGCCAGCAGCTTAATGTCTGCTTTATTGAGGCGGGGCTACGAGCAGTACTTC,CASSLMSALLRRGYEQYF
TRBD2,15,TRBV15,many,TRBJ2-7,TGTGCCACCAGCCCCGGGGGGAGCGGGAGCGACGAGCAGTACTTC,CATSPGGSGSDEQYF
TRBD1,16,TRBV6-5,NA,TRBJ2-7,TGTGCCAGCAGTTACACCGGGACAGGAACCTCCTACGAGCAGTACTTC,CASSYTGTGTSYEQYF
TRBD1,16,TRBV6-9,NA,TRBJ2-1,TGTGCCAGCAGTTACCTAGAGGGGGCCTCTTACAATGAGCAGTTCTTC,CASSYLEGASYNEQFF
TRBD2,18,TRBV10-3,NA,TRBJ2-1,TGTGCCATCGGCTGGACTAGCGGGCCTCCTTACTCCTACAATGAGCAGTTCTTC,CAIGWTSGPPYSYNEQFF